Below are 13 T cell receptor beta chains sequenced from a single sample in a study of blood T cell repertoires in COVID-19 (dated by TCRdb to 2018 to 2020). Receptor libraries were prepared by the immunoSEQ multiplex PCR assay. TCRdb carries this immuneACCESS record with in-frame sequences only. Its versions omit some clonotypes, under half of them owing to an unresolved V gene in the studies checked, with the rest unexplained. Counted in this sample were approximately 230,000 clones; roughly 85% of them appeared once. The ten largest clonotypes hold about 2% of the sample. Material for sequencing was peripheral blood. These receptors were collected from a man aged 30-40 years who had recovered from COVID-19.

V is TRBV7-6 and J is TRBJ2-1; D remains unclear. The germline V gene encodes CDR1 SGHVS and CDR2 FNYEAQ. V gave up 3 bases and J gave up 5 bases, with 14 bases separating them. The CDR3 loop spans 15 amino acids. This CDR3 reads CASSFLPPPNNEQFF. The CDR3 nucleotides read TGTGCCAGCAGCTTCCTCCCACCCCCTAACAATGAGCAGTTCTTC.

V usage is TRBV12-5 and J usage is TRBJ2-2; the D gene is possibly TRBD1 (5 bases). Germline CDR1 LGHNT, CDR2 FRNRAP. V dropped 5 bases and J dropped 5 bases, with 12 bases sitting between them. The CDR3 is 14 residues long. The CDR3 nucleotides read TGTGCTAGTGGTCCTTTCACAGGTACCGGGGAGCTGTTTTTT. Translated: CASGPFTGTGELFF. The full variable domain, in which reference TRBV12-5 and TRBJ2-2 provide the parts outside the CDR3, is DARVTQTPRHKVTEMGQEVTMRCQPILGHNTVFWYRQTMMQGLELLAYFRNRAPLDDSGMPKDRFSAEMPDATLATLKIQPSEPRDSAVYFCASGPFTGTGELFFGEGSRLTVL.

The rearrangement joins TRBV27 to TRBJ2-1; the D gene is possibly TRBD1 (6 bases). CDR1 is MNHEY and CDR2 is SMNVEV in the germline V gene (reference sequence). V lost 2 bases and J lost 3, with 14 bases in between. This CDR3 is built from 16 residues. CDR3 DNA: TGTGCCAGCAGTTTAAACTTGGGGGCCGTCTACAATGAGCAGTTCTTC. Translating it yields CASSLNLGAVYNEQFF.

This clone was seen only once. J is TRBJ1-5 and V is TRBV5-6; the match to TRBD1 covers 9 bases. Germline V gene data show CDR1 as SGHDT and CDR2 as YYEEEE. V shed 2 bases, J shed 5 bases, and the junction held 8 bases outside the gene matches. The CDR3 has 16 residues. The CDR3 nucleotides read TGTGCCAGCAGCTTTAAACTTGACAGGGGGTATCAGCCCCAGCATTTT. Encoded protein: CASSFKLDRGYQPQHF. Based on the CDR3 plus reference TRBV5-6 and TRBJ1-5, the full variable domain is DAGVTQSPTHLIKTRGQQVTLRCSPKSGHDTVSWYQQALGQGPQFIFQYYEEEERQRGNFPDRFSGHQFPNYSSELNVNALLLGDSALYLCASSFKLDRGYQPQHFGDGTRLSIL.

The chain employs TRBV21-1 and TRBJ1-6. TRBV21-1 is marked as a pseudogene. The CDR3 covers 9 residues. CDR3 coding DNA: TGTGCCACCCCGGTGGCCCTCCACTTT. It translates to CATPVALHF.

The V gene is TRBV18, the J gene TRBJ2-7; D perhaps matches TRBD1 (7 bases). The CDR3 extends over 16 amino acids. CDR1 and CDR2 from the germline V gene are KGHSH and LQKENI. V was trimmed by 2 bases and J by 0 bases, leaving 14 bases between them. The CDR3 DNA is TGTGCCAGCTCACCAGGGGCAGGGGGGAACTCCTACGAGCAGTACTTC. As protein: CASSPGAGGNSYEQYF.

The rearrangement uses TRBV19 and TRBJ2-7, with 8 positions matching TRBD1. The germline V gene encodes CDR1 LNHDA and CDR2 SQIVND (reference sequence). Unmatched junction bases numbered 6, after V lost 5 bases and J lost 3 bases. This CDR3 region has 14 residues. CDR3 nucleotide sequence: TGTGCCAGTAGTGACAGGGGCGGCCTCTACGAGCAGTACTTC. This codes for CASSDRGGLYEQYF.

V and J are TRBV9 and TRBJ2-6, with D perhaps matching TRBD1 (5 bases). This CDR3 region has 15 residues. Germline-derived CDR1 and CDR2 are SGDLS and YYNGEE. V was cut by 2 bases and J by 4 bases, with 10 bases left in between. The DNA of the CDR3 is TGTGCCAGCAGCGTGCAGGGTTTAGGGGCCAACGTCCTGACTTTC. Its translation: CASSVQGLGANVLTF.

The J gene is TRBJ2-3, the V gene TRBV30; D is uncertain. The V end lost 3 bases, the J end lost 11 bases, and 12 bases lay between the germline ends. The CDR3 loop spans 11 amino acids. In germline, CDR1 is GTSNPN, CDR2 SVGIG (reference sequence). The CDR3 bases are TGTGCCTGGAGAGGTAGCCCAGAGCAGTATTTT. This translates into CAWRGSPEQYF.

V usage is TRBV10-1 and J usage is TRBJ2-2, with 10 positions matching TRBD1. The CDR3 totals 13 residues. The V segment lost 6 bases and the J segment 7 bases; nucleotides outside the gene matches: 2. Germline lookup yields CDR1 WNHNN and CDR2 SYGVQD (reference sequence). The CDR3 loop is CASRGQGHGELFF. CDR3 bases: TGCGCCAGCAGGGGACAGGGGCACGGGGAGCTGTTTTTT.

This clone has only a few counts. V usage is TRBV5-5 and J usage is TRBJ1-6; D not certain. The germline V and J ends were trimmed by 4 bases and 0 bases, with 11 bases remaining between them. CDR1 is SGHKS, CDR2 YYEKEE, per germline (reference sequence). The CDR3 runs 16 residues. CDR3 amino acids: CASSQIQSSYNSPLHF. Here the CDR3 DNA reads TGTGCCAGCAGCCAAATACAAAGCTCCTATAATTCACCCCTCCACTTT. Complete variable domain (other parts from reference TRBV5-5 and TRBJ1-6): DAGVTQSPTHLIKTRGQQVTLRCSPISGHKSVSWYQQVLGQGPQFIFQYYEKEERGRGNFPDRFSARQFPNYSSELNVNALLLGDSALYLCASSQIQSSYNSPLHFGNGTRLTVT.

The chain couples TRBV7-9 to TRBJ1-3, with D hard to call. The V gene's germline CDR1 is SEHNR and CDR2 FQNEAQ (reference sequence). The V end was cut by 5 bases, the J end by 1 base, with 9 bases between. This CDR3 has 14 amino acids. As DNA, the CDR3 is TGTGCCAGCAGCCCCGACTTTTCTGGAAACACCATATATTTT. This gives the protein CASSPDFSGNTIYF.

The rearrangement links TRBV7-9 to TRBJ2-3; maybe TRBD2 (6 bases). V was clipped by 2 bases and J by 0 bases, with 9 bases between them. This CDR3 is 15 amino acids long. The V gene's germline CDR1 is SEHNR and CDR2 FQNEAQ (reference sequence). CDR3 amino acids: CASSLLGTSTDTQYF. DNA of the CDR3: TGTGCCAGCAGCTTACTTGGGACTAGCACAGATACGCAGTATTTT.